The 6 T cell receptor beta chains reported below all come from one sample, sequenced in a study of beta chain features in type 1 diabetes. General study points: Across all four CD4+ subsets, people with type 1 diabetes showed modestly shorter TCRB CDR3s.

Every isolated RNA sample was fully reverse transcribed, so sequencing captured expressed TCRB transcripts. Repertoires were generated with immunoSEQ multiplex PCR, while TCRdb's copy carries only in-frame clones and drops some. The sample includes 130,000 to 150,000 clones, about an eighth seen only once; the top ten take around 1.2%. No antigen has been assigned to these receptors. Sequencing used central memory CD4+ T cells from blood. The receptor source for this set is a man aged 18-30 years with type 1 diabetes.

This clone appeared many times. The CDR3 DNA reads TGCGCCAGCAGCCAAGTACGGGCTGGCTACACCTTC. Amino acids: CASSQVRAGYTF. The rearrangement links TRBV4-1 to TRBJ1-2, with D hard to call. The CDR3 extends over 12 amino acids. Per the germline V gene, CDR1 is MGHRA and CDR2 is YSYEKL. Trimming removed 1 base at V and 7 bases at J, with 7 bases between.

This clone showed up just a few times. This chain joins TRBV6-5 and TRBJ2-1, with 12 bases that match TRBD1. This CDR3 spans 15 amino acids. V lost 0 bases and J lost 9; bases outside the gene matches: 3. Germline V gene data show CDR1 as MNHEY and CDR2 as SVGAGI. The CDR3 reads CASSYSGQGAFEQFF. The CDR3 nucleotides read TGTGCCAGCAGTTACTCGGGACAGGGGGCTTTTGAGCAGTTCTTC.

The J gene is TRBJ2-7, the V gene TRBV6-5; D not resolved. The CDR3 totals 14 residues. Trimming removed 5 bases at V and 2 bases at J, with 13 bases between. Germline values: CDR1 MNHEY, CDR2 SVGAGI. The CDR3 DNA follows: TGTGCCAGCAGTCGAGGCGACAAAGCCTACGAGCAGTACTTC. Translation: CASSRGDKAYEQYF.

This clone appeared a few times. The rearrangement uses TRBV7-6 and TRBJ2-6; D uncertain. The CDR3 spans 15 residues. CDR1 is SGHVS, CDR2 FNYEAQ, per germline. V dropped 0 bases and J dropped 4 bases, with 7 bases sitting between them. The CDR3 DNA follows: TGTGCCAGCAGCTTAGCTGCCAGGGGGGCCAACGTCCTGACTTTC. Residues: CASSLAARGANVLTF.

The CDR3 DNA follows: TGTGCCATCAGAGAGGGTCCTAATTCACCCCTCCACTTT. Its protein product is CAIREGPNSPLHF. The chain recombines TRBV10-3 with TRBJ1-6; D unclear. Germline lookup yields CDR1 ENHRY and CDR2 SYGVKD. V shed 6 bases and J shed 6 bases, with 9 bases lying between them. CDR3 length equals 13 residues.

The rearrangement joins TRBV7-6 to TRBJ1-2, with a possible D match to TRBD1 (5 bases). The V end was cut by 5 bases, the J end by 0 bases, with 13 bases between. Germline CDR1 is SGHVS and CDR2 is FNYEAQ. The CDR3 contains 15 residues. CDR3 DNA: TGTGCCAGCAGCCCAAACGGGACTCCTAACTATGGCTACACCTTC. The encoded protein is CASSPNGTPNYGYTF.